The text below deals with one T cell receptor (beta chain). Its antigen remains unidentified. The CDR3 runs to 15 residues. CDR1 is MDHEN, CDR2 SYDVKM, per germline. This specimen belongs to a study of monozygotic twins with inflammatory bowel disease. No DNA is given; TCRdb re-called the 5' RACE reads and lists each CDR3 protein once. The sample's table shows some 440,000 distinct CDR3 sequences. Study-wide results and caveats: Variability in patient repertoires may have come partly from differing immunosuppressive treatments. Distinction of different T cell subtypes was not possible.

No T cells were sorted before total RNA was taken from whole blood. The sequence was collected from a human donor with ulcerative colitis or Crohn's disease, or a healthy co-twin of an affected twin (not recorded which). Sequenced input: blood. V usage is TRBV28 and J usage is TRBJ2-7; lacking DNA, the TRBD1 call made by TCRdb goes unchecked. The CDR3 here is CASSPGGAVSYEQYF.